The T cell receptor beta chain under discussion was sequenced for a study of blood T cell repertoires in COVID-19. Study-wide context: The cDNA or gDNA used as material had been derived from T cells, B-cell-depleted T cells, or PBMCs.

The assay was immunoSEQ multiplex PCR, and TCRdb's table has in-frame clones only and misses some. This table has some 89,000 clones, approximately 80% appearing once. The ends were cut back, 4 bases at V and 1 base at J, with 8 bases in the middle. Germline CDR1 reads SQVTM; CDR2 reads ANQGSEA. This CDR3 contains 12 residues. This sequence originates from a man in his 70s with acute or convalescent COVID-19. The rearrangement links TRBV29-1 to TRBJ2-7; D uncertain. Sequencing was done on a sample of peripheral blood. Here the CDR3 DNA reads TGCAGCGTTGTTCACAGTTCCTACGAGCAGTACTTC. Translating gives CSVVHSSYEQYF.